This T cell receptor (beta chain) was documented in a study of control samples from healthy donors and cancer patients. CDR3 length: 16 residues. J gave up 2 bases and V 6 bases, and 12 bases lay outside the gene matches. Germline CDR1 LNHDA, CDR2 SQIVND (reference sequence). The method was immunoSEQ multiplex PCR; TCRdb's version includes in-frame clones alone and lacks a portion of them. The sample lists fewer than 200,000 clones; about 90% were seen once. This clone turned up a few times. This TCR was sampled from a woman aged 25 to 45 in good health. The chain couples TRBV19 to TRBJ1-1, with 7 bases matching TRBD1. The sample consisted of blood. The CDR3 sequence: CASRYLGTADNTEAFF. The CDR3 nucleotides are TGTGCCAGTAGGTACCTCGGGACAGCCGACAACACTGAAGCTTTCTTT.